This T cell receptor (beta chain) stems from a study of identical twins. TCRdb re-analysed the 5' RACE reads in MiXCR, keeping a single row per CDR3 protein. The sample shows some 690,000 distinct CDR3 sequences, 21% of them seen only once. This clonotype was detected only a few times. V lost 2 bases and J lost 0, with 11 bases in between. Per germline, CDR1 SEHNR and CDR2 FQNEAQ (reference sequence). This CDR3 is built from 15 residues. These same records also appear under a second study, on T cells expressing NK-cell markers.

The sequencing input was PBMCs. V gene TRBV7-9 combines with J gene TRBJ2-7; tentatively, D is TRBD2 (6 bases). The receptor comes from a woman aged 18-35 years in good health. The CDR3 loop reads CASSLMGGDSYEQYF. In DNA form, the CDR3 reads TGTGCCAGCAGCTTAATGGGCGGGGACTCCTACGAGCAGTACTTC.